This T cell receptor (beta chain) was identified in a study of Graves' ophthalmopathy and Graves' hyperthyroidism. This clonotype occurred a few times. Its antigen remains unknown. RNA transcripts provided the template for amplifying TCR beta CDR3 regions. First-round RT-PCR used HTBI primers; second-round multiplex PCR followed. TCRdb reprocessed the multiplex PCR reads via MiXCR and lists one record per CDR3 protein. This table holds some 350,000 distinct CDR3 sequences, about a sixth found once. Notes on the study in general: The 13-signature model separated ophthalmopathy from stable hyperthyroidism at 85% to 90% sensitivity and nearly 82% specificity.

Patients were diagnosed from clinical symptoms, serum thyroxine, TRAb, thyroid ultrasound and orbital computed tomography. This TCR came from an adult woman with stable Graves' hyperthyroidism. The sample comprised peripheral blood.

CDR3 sequence reads: CSAPPLLGLERDYGYTF. The CDR3 coding sequence is TGCAGTGCCCCCCCCTTGTTGGGACTGGAAAGGGACTATGGCTACACCTTC. This chain links TRBV20-1 with TRBJ1-2; D is possibly TRBD1 (5 bases). The CDR3 is 17 residues long. The germline gives CDR1 DFQATT, CDR2 SNEGSKA (reference sequence). V lost 6 bases and J 3 bases, leaving 26 bases between the germline ends.